These T cell receptor beta chains were read from a single sample in a study of blood T cell repertoires in COVID-19. Here immunoSEQ multiplex PCR was the method, and the copy in TCRdb shows in-frame clones only, minus some. Altogether roughly 75,000 clones are present, approximately 92% being singletons, with the ten largest covering less than 8.5%. The sequencing sample was made of peripheral blood. These receptors originate from a human donor in a cohort sampled during active COVID-19. CDR3s include the opening cysteine and the closing phenylalanine or tryptophan. The order of the fields is J gene, D gene, clone size, V gene, CDR3 protein, CDR3 DNA. The D gene is left open where the match is weak. Clone size is given for some rows only: seen once, a few or many times, or a class if the clone is expanded.

J: TRBJ2-7; D: TRBD1; size: once; V: TRBV28; CDR3: CASGGRGSYEQYF; DNA: TGTGCCAGCGGGGGCAGGGGGTCCTACGAGCAGTACTTC
J: TRBJ2-3; D: TRBD2; size: few; V: TRBV9; CDR3: CASSVGTSDTQYF; DNA: TGTGCCAGCAGCGTGGGGACTAGCGATACGCAGTATTTT
J: TRBJ1-1; D: -; size: once; V: TRBV7-8; CDR3: CASSFNRGAEAFF; DNA: TGTGCCAGCAGCTTCAACCGGGGGGCTGAAGCTTTCTTT
J: TRBJ2-7; D: -; size: -; V: TRBV29-1; CDR3: CSVGKLDRGEQYF; DNA: TGCAGCGTTGGAAAGCTCGACAGAGGCGAGCAGTACTTC
J: TRBJ1-5; D: TRBD1; size: -; V: TRBV19; CDR3: CASSTTGSNQPQHF; DNA: TGTGCCAGTAGTACGACAGGGAGCAATCAGCCCCAGCATTTT
J: TRBJ2-7; D: TRBD1; size: -; V: TRBV18; CDR3: CASSGTGGPYEQYF; DNA: TGTGCCAGCTCAGGGACAGGGGGCCCCTACGAGCAGTACTTC
J: TRBJ2-7; D: -; size: -; V: TRBV3-1/TRBV3-2; CDR3: CASSQESWASYEQYF; DNA: TGTGCCAGCAGCCAAGAATCGTGGGCGTCCTACGAGCAGTACTTC
J: TRBJ1-2; D: TRBD1; size: -; V: TRBV19; CDR3: CASGDRFLGYGYTF; DNA: TGTGCCAGTGGGGACAGGTTCTTGGGTTATGGCTACACCTTC
J: TRBJ2-7; D: TRBD1; size: -; V: TRBV7-8; CDR3: CASSLGDRGVPYF; DNA: TGTGCCAGCAGCTTAGGGGACAGGGGGGTTCCGTACTTC
J: TRBJ1-1; D: TRBD1; size: -; V: TRBV19; CDR3: CASRRTGGLNMNTEAFF; DNA: TGTGCCAGTAGACGGACAGGGGGTCTCAATATGAACACTGAAGCTTTCTTT
J: TRBJ2-2; D: TRBD2; size: -; V: TRBV11-2; CDR3: CASSLIAGAFGELFF; DNA: TGTGCCAGCAGCTTAATAGCGGGGGCGTTCGGGGAGCTGTTTTTT
J: TRBJ1-1; D: TRBD1; size: -; V: TRBV7-2; CDR3: CASSQTGGDTEAFF; DNA: TGTGCCAGCAGCCAAACAGGGGGGGACACTGAAGCTTTCTTT
J: TRBJ2-4; D: -; size: -; V: TRBV7-9; CDR3: CASRPRGGDPVAKNIQYF; DNA: TGTGCCAGCCGCCCTAGGGGGGGGGATCCTGTAGCCAAAAACATTCAGTACTTC
J: TRBJ2-7; D: TRBD1; size: few; V: TRBV10-1; CDR3: CASSGGTAWEQYF; DNA: TGCGCCAGCAGTGGGGGGACAGCGTGGGAGCAGTACTTC
J: TRBJ2-3; D: TRBD2; size: -; V: TRBV20-1; CDR3: CSASRGGATDTQYF; DNA: TGCAGTGCTAGTCGCGGGGGGGCCACAGATACGCAGTATTTT
J: TRBJ1-3; D: TRBD1; size: -; V: TRBV4-3; CDR3: CASSQGADRATGNTIYF; DNA: TGCGCCAGCAGCCAAGGCGCGGACAGGGCGACTGGAAACACCATATATTTT
J: TRBJ2-1; D: TRBD2; size: -; V: TRBV9; CDR3: CASSVGDYFNEQFF; DNA: TGTGCCAGCAGCGTAGGGGACTATTTCAATGAGCAGTTCTTC
J: TRBJ2-7; D: -; size: -; V: TRBV18; CDR3: CASLPPGQQTYEQYF; DNA: TGTGCCAGCTTACCACCTGGACAGCAGACCTACGAGCAGTACTTC
J: TRBJ2-7; D: -; size: -; V: TRBV7-8; CDR3: CASSLSPRFGEQYF; DNA: TGTGCCAGCAGCTTAAGTCCCAGGTTCGGCGAGCAGTACTTC
J: TRBJ1-2; D: TRBD1; size: -; V: TRBV9; CDR3: CASSVGAGGGNYGYTF; DNA: TGTGCCAGCAGCGTAGGGGCAGGGGGAGGTAACTATGGCTACACCTTC